The 6 T cell receptor beta chains in this list originate from one sample, sequenced in a study of T cell responses to AZD1222 COVID-19 vaccine. This table comes from immunoSEQ multiplex PCR, and its TCRdb copy is limited to in-frame clones, with some not included. The repertoire includes 84,000 or so clones, 70% to 90% of them detected once, and approximately 1.4% sits in the top ten. The sequencing used peripheral blood, collected on day 0 of AZD1222 vaccination. The receptors come from an adult in good health.

This clone occurred once. The gene calls are TRBV19 and TRBJ2-5, with 10 bases fitting TRBD2. CDR1 and CDR2 (germline): LNHDA, SQIVND (reference sequence). The CDR3 contains 18 residues. The trim removed 4 bases at V and 5 bases at J, leaving 16 bases unmatched. The CDR3 here is CASSNGRASGSYSETQYF. CDR3 DNA sequence: TGTGCCAGTAGTAACGGCCGGGCTAGCGGGAGTTATTCCGAGACCCAGTACTTC.

The table lists this clone with a count of one. V usage is TRBV5-4 and J usage is TRBJ1-4; 7 bases align to TRBD1. The CDR3 contains 14 residues. CDR1 is SGHNT and CDR2 is YYREEE in the germline V gene (reference sequence). J lost 6 bases, V lost 1 base, and 3 bases had no gene match. CDR3 sequence: CASSLNTGDEKLFF. DNA for the CDR3: TGTGCCAGCAGCTTGAACACAGGGGATGAAAAACTGTTTTTT.

The V and J genes are TRBV19 and TRBJ1-1, with 9 bases that match TRBD1. This CDR3 region has 14 residues. CDR1 LNHDA and CDR2 SQIVND come from the germline V gene (reference sequence). After removal of 3 bases from V and 5 bases from J, the junction contained 4 bases not matched to a gene. CDR3 in DNA: TGTGCCAGTAGTATGAAACAGGGGGCGACTGAAGCTTTCTTT. Residues: CASSMKQGATEAFF. The entire variable domain, with the rest obtained from reference TRBV19 and TRBJ1-1, is as follows: DGGITQSPKYLFRKEGQNVTLSCEQNLNHDAMYWYRQDPGQGLRLIYYSQIVNDFQKGDIAEGYSVSREKKESFPLTVTSAQKNPTAFYLCASSMKQGATEAFFGQGTRLTVV.

This clone was seen just once. The chain joins TRBV7-9 to TRBJ1-6, with 8 bases matching TRBD1. The V gene's germline CDR1 is SEHNR and CDR2 FQNEAQ (reference sequence). J was trimmed by 7 bases and V by 7 bases; bases with no gene match: 9. CDR3 length: 15 amino acids. The CDR3 here is CASNAQGAENSPLHF. DNA for the CDR3: TGTGCCAGCAACGCGCAGGGGGCGGAAAATTCACCCCTCCACTTT.

The chain links TRBV9 to TRBJ1-4, with D perhaps TRBD1 (5 bases). From germline, CDR1 is SGDLS and CDR2 YYNGEE. This CDR3 is 15 amino acids long. V was shortened by 3 bases and J by 8 bases, with 17 bases between the two germline ends. The CDR3 DNA is TGTGCCAGCAGCGCAAGCCGGGGCCGGGAGGAAAAACTGTTTTTT. Translating it yields CASSASRGREEKLFF.

This rearrangement joins TRBV7-3 to TRBJ2-2, with 8 bases identical to TRBD1. Germline CDR1 SGHTA, CDR2 FQGTGA. This CDR3 is built from 16 residues. V gave up 5 bases and J gave up 2 bases; unmatched junction bases: 7. The CDR3 region has the DNA TGTGCCAGCAGCCCCACAGGGGGAGTTAACACCGGGGAGCTGTTTTTT. This gives the protein CASSPTGGVNTGELFF.